The next 28 T cell receptor beta chains were all read from a single sample in a study of blood T cell repertoires in COVID-19. Clones were read by immunoSEQ multiplex PCR, and TCRdb kept only the in-frame ones, dropping some. In the table there are 50,000 to 80,000 clones, more than 75% of which are singletons. The sequenced material came from peripheral blood. These TCRs come from a man between 60 and 75 years old with COVID-19, enrolled during active disease.

V usage is TRBV11-3 and J usage is TRBJ2-1; TRBD1 agrees at 10 bases. The V segment lost 7 bases and the J segment 7 bases; nucleotides outside the gene matches: 10. The CDR3 runs to 15 residues. Germline V gives CDR1 SGHNT, CDR2 YENEEA. CDR3 DNA: TGTGCCAGCACGGGACAGGGGACTAGTAAAAATGAGCAGTTCTTC. It translates to CASTGQGTSKNEQFF.

The gene calls are TRBV9 and TRBJ2-1, with D perhaps TRBD1 (5 bases). Trimming left V 4 bases short and J 10 bases short, with 9 bases between. The CDR3 totals 11 residues. The V gene's germline CDR1 is SGDLS and CDR2 YYNGEE. CDR3 coding DNA: TGTGCCAGCAGCACAGGAGCGGAGCAGTTCTTC. Translation gives CASSTGAEQFF.

The V gene is TRBV9, the J gene TRBJ2-3; D possibly corresponds to TRBD2 (6 bases). Germline lookup yields CDR1 SGDLS and CDR2 YYNGEE. CDR3 length: 15 amino acids. Trimming left V 0 bases short and J 8 bases short, with 16 bases between. This CDR3 is CASSVESARGGTQYF. CDR3 DNA: TGTGCCAGCAGCGTAGAGTCGGCGAGGGGAGGTACGCAGTATTTT.

This chain uses TRBV9 with TRBJ2-7; D is undetermined. The germline V and J ends were trimmed by 4 bases and 9 bases, with 17 bases remaining between them. The length of the CDR3 is 13 residues. Looked up from germline, CDR1 is SGDLS and CDR2 is YYNGEE. The DNA of the CDR3 is TGTGCCAGCAGCTCGACGGCCAGGTCGTGGCAGTACTTC. Protein sequence: CASSSTARSWQYF.

This clone occurred a few times. The V and J genes are TRBV5-4 and TRBJ2-7; TRBD1 might be the D (5 bases). The CDR3 extends over 14 amino acids. V shed 4 bases and J shed 5 bases, with 16 bases lying between them. The germline V gene has CDR1 SGHNT and CDR2 YYREEE (reference sequence). CDR3 sequence (DNA): TGTGCCAGCAGCCAGGGCGGTGGAGATAACGAGCAGTACTTC. It specifies CASSQGGGDNEQYF.

The chain uses TRBV7-9 and TRBJ1-6; D not certain. Germline-derived CDR1 and CDR2 are SEHNR and FQNEAQ (reference sequence). Trimming shortened V by 4 bases and J by 5 bases, and 9 bases separated the two germline ends. This CDR3 is built from 14 residues. The CDR3 reads CASSSATNNSPLHF. The CDR3 DNA sequence: TGTGCCAGCAGCTCAGCCACAAATAATTCACCCCTCCACTTT.

The rearrangement joins TRBV18 to TRBJ2-2; 7 nucleotides match TRBD2. Per germline, CDR1 KGHSH and CDR2 LQKENI. This CDR3 is 16 amino acids long. Trimming cost V 8 bases and J 0 bases; bases outside gene matches: 9. CDR3 sequence (DNA): TGTGCCAGCCCCCTCATAAGCGGGGCGAACACCGGGGAGCTGTTTTTT. It is translated as CASPLISGANTGELFF.

This chain links TRBV12-3 or TRBV12-4 with TRBJ2-3; D remains ambiguous. The CDR3 is 12 amino acids. Deletions cut 2 bases from V and 6 bases from J, with 6 bases between. The CDR3 coding sequence is TGTGCCAGCAGTTTATGGAGCGATACGCAGTATTTT. Protein: CASSLWSDTQYF.

This rearrangement joins TRBV5-6 to TRBJ1-4; 8 bases agree with TRBD1. This CDR3 has 17 amino acids. The V segment lost 3 bases and the J segment 2 bases; nucleotides outside the gene matches: 9. CDR1 SGHDT and CDR2 YYEEEE come from the germline V gene. CDR3 in amino acids: CASSWGQGAWTNEKLFF. The CDR3 DNA reads as TGTGCCAGCAGCTGGGGGCAGGGGGCTTGGACTAATGAAAAACTGTTTTTT.

The J gene is TRBJ1-4, the V gene TRBV7-9, with 8 bases lining up with TRBD1. V lost 5 bases, J lost 8 bases, and 10 bases stayed unmatched. CDR1 is SEHNR, CDR2 FQNEAQ, per germline (reference sequence). This CDR3 contains 15 residues. The CDR3 DNA reads TGTGCCAGCAGCGTACGGACAGGGCCGGGAGAAAAACTGTTTTTT. The encoded protein is CASSVRTGPGEKLFF.

The rearrangement uses TRBV28 and TRBJ2-7; perhaps TRBD1 as D (6 bases). The V end lost 6 bases, the J end lost 1 base, and 16 bases lay between the germline ends. This CDR3 has 15 amino acids. Per the germline V gene, CDR1 is MDHEN and CDR2 is SYDVKM. The CDR3, as DNA: TGTGCCAGCAGCAGCAACGGACAGACTTCCTACGAGCAGTACTTC. Amino acid sequence: CASSSNGQTSYEQYF.

This clone was detected a few times. V and J are TRBV11-2 and TRBJ2-1; 8 bases align to TRBD1. Trimming at V came to 5 bases and at J to 7 bases, leaving 1 base not matched to a gene. CDR3 size: 12 residues. CDR1 SGHAT and CDR2 FQNNGV come from the germline V gene. CDR3 nucleotide sequence: TGTGCCAGCAGCCGGACAGGGAATGAGCAGTTCTTC. Protein product: CASSRTGNEQFF.

This chain connects TRBV6-5 to TRBJ2-1; 9 nucleotides agree with TRBD2. V dropped 6 bases and J dropped 7; count of bases not matched to a gene: 10. From germline, CDR1 is MNHEY and CDR2 SVGAGI. This CDR3 is 15 amino acids long. CDR3 coding DNA: TGTGCCAGCAGGGTCCTAGCGGGGAATATTAATGAGCAGTTCTTC. Its protein is CASRVLAGNINEQFF.

The chain joins TRBV21-1 to TRBJ2-3; the table's TRBD2 call for D was not verified on the DNA. TRBV21-1 is a documented pseudogene. This CDR3 is 11 amino acids long. The CDR3 loop is CARRLPDTQYF. The CDR3, as DNA: TGTGCCAGGAGGTTACCGGATACGCAGTATTTT.

The J gene is TRBJ2-5, the V gene TRBV7-3; TRBD1 matches at 8 bases. J gave up 5 bases and V 5 bases, and 10 bases lay outside the gene matches. From germline, CDR1 is SGHTA and CDR2 FQGTGA. This CDR3 is built from 15 residues. The CDR3 DNA reads TGTGCCAGCAGCACGATTGCCAGGGGGCTGGAGACCCAGTACTTC. Encoded protein: CASSTIARGLETQYF.

The chain uses TRBV21-1 and TRBJ1-1; the table's TRBD1 call for D was not verified on the DNA. TRBV21-1 is flagged as a pseudogene. This CDR3 has 14 amino acids. The DNA for the CDR3 is TGTGCCAGCAGCCGATACCAGGGTAGAACTGAAGCTTTCTTT. Its translation: CASSRYQGRTEAFF.

The chain combines TRBV15 with TRBJ2-5, with TRBD2 matching over 7 bases. The V gene's germline CDR1 is LNHNV and CDR2 YYDKDF (reference sequence). Trimming took 3 bases from V and 5 from J; bases not matched to a gene: 0. There are 12 residues in the CDR3. The chain's CDR3 is CATSRGGETQYF. The CDR3, as DNA: TGTGCCACCAGCAGGGGGGGGGAGACCCAGTACTTC.

This chain connects TRBV11-3 to TRBJ2-1; no firm D call. Between the trimmed V and J ends, which lost 4 bases and 11 bases, there was a span of 9 bases. The CDR3 runs 11 residues. Germline CDR1 SGHNT, CDR2 YENEEA. This chain's CDR3 is CASSSQIKQFF. Here the CDR3 DNA reads TGTGCCAGCAGCTCCCAGATAAAGCAGTTCTTC. The full variable domain, with the rest looked up from reference TRBV11-3 and TRBJ2-1, is EAGVVQSPRYKIIEKKQPVAFWCNPISGHNTLYWYLQNLGQGPELLIRYENEEAVDDSQLPKDRFSAERLKGVDSTLKIQPAELGDSAVYLCASSSQIKQFFGPGTRLTVL.

This chain links TRBV5-1 with TRBJ2-2, with a weak D call TRBD1 (6 bases). Looked up from germline, CDR1 is SGHRS and CDR2 is YFSETQ. Trimming cost V 4 bases and J 2 bases, with 15 bases left between them. The CDR3 totals 16 residues. CDR3 amino acids: CASSPWVGANTGELFF. CDR3 bases: TGCGCCAGCAGCCCTTGGGTGGGGGCAAACACCGGGGAGCTGTTTTTT.

V and J are TRBV3-1 (or the pseudogene TRBV3-2) and TRBJ2-5, with D maybe TRBD1 (5 bases). This CDR3 contains 16 residues. The V and J ends lost 0 bases and 4 bases respectively, with 15 bases between them. CDR1 and CDR2 from the germline V gene are LGHDT and YNNKEL (reference sequence). DNA of the CDR3: TGTGCCAGCAGCCAAGAATATAGGGGTGACGGAGAGACCCAGTACTTC. Protein: CASSQEYRGDGETQYF.

This chain connects TRBV11-3 to TRBJ1-1, with D perhaps matching TRBD1 (5 bases). Germline V gene lookup returns CDR1 SGHNT and CDR2 YENEEA. The CDR3 has 15 amino acids. Trimming shortened V by 0 bases and J by 1 base, and 9 bases separated the two germline ends. DNA of the CDR3: TGTGCCAGCAGCTTAGATGCAGGGTCGAACACTGAAGCTTTCTTT. Translation gives CASSLDAGSNTEAFF.

The rearrangement uses TRBV7-9 and TRBJ2-2, with 11 bases matching TRBD2. Germline-derived CDR1 and CDR2 are SEHNR and FQNEAQ (reference sequence). The CDR3 is 15 amino acids. With V trimmed by 2 bases and J by 7 bases, 3 bases remained unmatched. CDR3 coding DNA: TGTGCCAGCAGCTTACTAGCGGGAGGCCTCGGGGAGCTGTTTTTT. This encodes CASSLLAGGLGELFF.

This sequence joins TRBV11-3 and TRBJ2-2; 9 bases are shared with TRBD1. CDR3 length: 15 amino acids. The germline V gene has CDR1 SGHNT and CDR2 YENEEA. V was pared by 5 bases and J by 4 bases, with 5 bases of the junction left unmatched. This CDR3 is CASSQGQGFTGELFF. In nucleotides, the CDR3 is TGTGCCAGCAGCCAGGGACAGGGATTCACCGGGGAGCTGTTTTTT.

This clone was counted at least ten times. This chain connects TRBV5-4 to TRBJ1-1; tentative D call: TRBD1 (5 bases). The length of the CDR3 is 14 residues. Germline V CDR1 and CDR2: SGHNT, YYREEE (reference sequence). Trimming shortened V by 3 bases and J by 1 base, and 10 bases separated the two germline ends. In DNA form, the CDR3 reads TGTGCCAGCAGCTCCGTGGGGCAGAACACTGAAGCTTTCTTT. Translation gives CASSSVGQNTEAFF.

The rearrangement joins TRBV6-5 to TRBJ2-7; 7 positions match TRBD2. The CDR3 loop spans 14 amino acids. The ends lost 2 bases at V and 6 bases at J; junction bases unmatched: 7. Germline CDR1 MNHEY, CDR2 SVGAGI. The CDR3 loop reads CASSYGTGGGEQYF. CDR3 nucleotides: TGTGCCAGCAGTTACGGGACGGGAGGTGGCGAGCAGTACTTC.

The DNA of the CDR3 is TGTGCCAGCAGCACCTCAGGGGACCCCTACGAGCAGTACTTC. As protein: CASSTSGDPYEQYF. This sequence joins TRBV9 and TRBJ2-7, with a tentative D call TRBD1 (6 bases). The V end lost 4 bases, the J end lost 2 bases, and 13 bases lay between the germline ends. Per the germline V gene, CDR1 is SGDLS and CDR2 is YYNGEE. The length of the CDR3 is 14 residues.

The V call is TRBV7-9, the J call TRBJ1-5, with D unclear. Germline CDR1 is SEHNR and CDR2 is FQNEAQ (reference sequence). The CDR3 spans 13 residues. The V end was cut by 1 base, the J end by 4 bases, with 5 bases between. The CDR3 sequence is CASSLERNQPQHF. The CDR3 DNA is TGTGCCAGCAGCTTAGAGAGAAATCAGCCCCAGCATTTT.

The chain is built from TRBV6-5 and TRBJ1-5; the D gene is possibly TRBD1 (6 bases). The CDR3 consists of 14 residues. Trimming shortened V by 7 bases and J by 5 bases, and 15 bases separated the two germline ends. Germline V lookup: CDR1 MNHEY, CDR2 SVGAGI. In nucleotides, the CDR3 is TGTGCCAGCACCCTAGGGACATTTGATCAGCCCCAGCATTTT. Encoded protein: CASTLGTFDQPQHF.